This TCR beta chain derives from a study of blood T cell repertoires in COVID-19. Study-wide context: COVID-19 samples, acute and convalescent, were from the United States, Italy and Spain. The analysed material was cDNA or gDNA that came from T cells, B-cell-depleted T cells, or PBMCs.

The table came from immunoSEQ multiplex PCR; TCRdb's copy has only in-frame clones and leaves some out. Of about 150,000 clones listed, over 65% are singletons. This CDR3 contains 12 residues. V gave up 8 bases and J gave up 1 base; unmatched junction bases: 3. Germline values: CDR1 SQVTM, CDR2 ANQGSEA. Sequenced input: peripheral blood. The sequence derives from a man in his sixties or seventies with acute or convalescent COVID-19. This chain joins TRBV29-1 and TRBJ2-7; TRBD2 matches 9 bases. The CDR3 sequence: CSTTSGSYEQYF. Here the CDR3 DNA reads TGCAGCACCACTAGCGGGTCCTACGAGCAGTACTTC.